These T cell receptor beta chains were read from a single sample in a study of human T cells and chemical hapten exposure. One entry per CDR3 protein results from TCRdb running MiXCR on the RACE reads. Of 85,000 to 95,000 distinct CDR3 sequences listed, around 9% are singletons. The sample was whole blood. The receptors were gathered from a female donor in good health. Some clones in this sample may be carry-over from other donors' samples. CDR3s include the opening cysteine and the closing phenylalanine or tryptophan.

cdr3_aa cdr3_length v_call
CASSQGPGDEKLFF 14 TRBV4-1
CASSQDRWARGAENEQFF 18 TRBV4-1
CASSSQTGNTGELFF 15 TRBV5-1
CASSNGYEQYF 11 TRBV25-1
CAISPGGGGVETQYF 15 TRBV10-3
CASRGQGGSYEQYF 14 TRBV27
CASSLQVTDTQYF 13 TRBV7-8
CASTGDTGELFF 12 TRBV28
CSAGAGRDQPQHF 13 TRBV20-1
CASRQNTEAFF 11 TRBV2
CASSSVAASTYEQYF 15 TRBV27
CSAEADSYEQYF 12 TRBV20-1
CASSSIKQGRGETQYF 16 TRBV11-2
CAISESDSGTTYEQYF 16 TRBV10-3
CASSPPVRASGDTEAFF 17 TRBV18
CSARGRGPSSSYEQYF 16 TRBV20-1
CASSLSSGAMKTQYF 15 TRBV5-1
CAISESPASTDTQYF 15 TRBV10-3
CASSEDSAGGYEQYF 15 TRBV2
CASSSQGPYEQYF 13 TRBV28
CSGVTPGTDTQYF 13 TRBV20-1
CSAIAVRGRKTQYF 14 TRBV20-1